One sample yielded the 15 T cell receptor beta chains listed below, sequenced in a study of cytomegalovirus exposure and HLA in healthy donors. The PCR used 60 Vbeta and 13 Jbeta primers. The data were produced by immunoSEQ multiplex PCR, yet TCRdb's version contains in-frame clones alone and is incomplete. Here the sample spans approximately 85,000 clones, about three quarters being singletons. The sample comprised PBMCs. The receptors come from a woman in her thirties or forties in good health and CMV-seropositive.

This clone was observed a few times. The chain carries TRBV5-8 and TRBJ2-7; 9 bases are shared with TRBD1. V shed 0 bases and J 1 base; nucleotides not matched to a gene: 8. Germline V CDR1 and CDR2: SGHTS, YDEGEE. The CDR3 is 17 residues long. CDR3 loop: CASSLGWGQGQSYEQYF. In DNA form, the CDR3 reads TGTGCCAGCAGCTTGGGGTGGGGACAGGGTCAATCCTACGAGCAGTACTTC.

This chain uses TRBV30 with TRBJ2-7; D is perhaps TRBD1 (6 bases). Germline V gene sequence: CDR1 GTSNPN, CDR2 SVGIG (reference sequence). The CDR3 is made up of 14 amino acids. V was clipped by 7 bases and J by 3 bases, with 19 bases between them. This chain's CDR3 is CAYVQGGPYYEQYF. CDR3 DNA: TGTGCCTACGTACAGGGTGGCCCCTACTACGAGCAGTACTTC.

The CDR3 spells CASSTGDDNEQFF. Written as DNA, the CDR3 is TGTGCCAGCTCTACGGGAGACGACAATGAGCAGTTCTTC. The chain carries TRBV2 and TRBJ2-1; a weak D match, TRBD2 (6 bases). The germline V gene has CDR1 SNHLY and CDR2 FYNNEI. Trimming removed 8 bases at V and 5 bases at J, with 13 bases between. The CDR3 consists of 13 residues.

The rearrangement uses TRBV6-5 and TRBJ2-1, with D tentatively TRBD2 (6 bases). Deletions cut 6 bases from V and 2 bases from J, with 14 bases between. The CDR3 spans 15 residues. CDR1 is MNHEY, CDR2 SVGAGI, per germline. CDR3 coding DNA: TGTGCCAGCAGGGCGGGACTGGTCCCCTACAATGAGCAGTTCTTC. Its translation: CASRAGLVPYNEQFF.

The V gene is TRBV19, the J gene TRBJ1-5, with D maybe TRBD1 (5 bases). The CDR3 is 15 amino acids. CDR1 is LNHDA, CDR2 SQIVND, per germline (reference sequence). V was shortened by 5 bases and J by 4 bases, with 15 bases between the two germline ends. This CDR3 reads CASSLGLGVNQPQHF. The CDR3 DNA follows: TGTGCCAGTAGTTTGGGACTTGGGGTGAATCAGCCCCAGCATTTT.

The V and J genes are TRBV4-1 and TRBJ1-4; the D gene is possibly TRBD1 (6 bases). The CDR3 loop spans 15 amino acids. Germline V lookup: CDR1 MGHRA, CDR2 YSYEKL. Trimming took 3 bases from V and 2 from J, leaving 10 bases between them. The CDR3 sequence: CASSHAGGTNEKLFF. The CDR3 region has the DNA TGCGCCAGCAGCCATGCTGGGGGCACTAATGAAAAACTGTTTTTT.

This clone was seen more than once but under ten times. The V and J genes are TRBV18 and TRBJ1-1; no definite D call. The CDR3 length is 13 residues. CDR1 is KGHSH and CDR2 is LQKENI in the germline V gene. Trimming took off 2 bases at V and 4 bases at J, with 8 bases between the two ends. The CDR3 loop is CASSPGEGTEAFF. The DNA of the CDR3 is TGTGCCAGCTCACCAGGGGAGGGCACTGAAGCTTTCTTT.

The chain carries TRBV2 and TRBJ2-5; 9 bases align to TRBD2. CDR3 length: 15 residues. V lost 4 bases to trimming and J lost 3 bases; unmatched junction nucleotides: 6. The V gene's germline CDR1 is SNHLY and CDR2 FYNNEI. This CDR3 reads CASSVRLADEETQYF. The CDR3 region has the DNA TGTGCCAGCAGTGTTCGACTAGCGGACGAAGAGACCCAGTACTTC. Using reference TRBV2 and TRBJ2-5 for the parts outside the CDR3, the full variable domain is EPEVTQTPSHQVTQMGQEVILRCVPISNHLYFYWYRQILGQKVEFLVSFYNNEISEKSEIFDDQFSVERPDGSNFTLKIRSTKLEDSAMYFCASSVRLADEETQYFGPGTRLLVL.

The chain employs TRBV19 and TRBJ2-5; 8 bases line up with TRBD1. CDR1 and CDR2 from the germline V gene are LNHDA and SQIVND (reference sequence). This CDR3 is built from 14 residues. The V gene end was trimmed by 0 bases and the J gene end by 8 bases; junction bases not matched to a gene: 5. CDR3 bases: TGTGCCAGTAGTATAGAACTCAGGGGGCGAACCCAGTACTTC. Translating it yields CASSIELRGRTQYF.

The chain carries TRBV30 and TRBJ2-5; TRBD1 is a possible D gene (5 bases). The CDR3 length is 12 residues. Per germline, CDR1 GTSNPN and CDR2 SVGIG (reference sequence). With 2 bases removed from V and 4 bases from J, the gap between germline ends came to 8 bases. In DNA form, the CDR3 reads TGTGCCTGGAGTTACACAGGAGAGACCCAGTACTTC. This gives the protein CAWSYTGETQYF.

The chain recombines TRBV5-1 with TRBJ2-1; a possible D gene is TRBD2 (6 bases). CDR1 and CDR2 from the germline V gene are SGHRS and YFSETQ. V was clipped by 4 bases and J by 3 bases, with 20 bases between them. CDR3 length: 17 residues. The CDR3 loop is CASSDLRTGLYYNEQFF. In DNA, the CDR3 is TGCGCCAGCAGCGATCTTCGAACGGGACTTTACTACAATGAGCAGTTCTTC.

In its sample, this clone was seen a few times. The rearrangement joins TRBV19 to TRBJ1-5, with D perhaps TRBD1 (6 bases). Germline CDR1 LNHDA, CDR2 SQIVND (reference sequence). This CDR3 is built from 13 residues. Trimming pared 6 bases from V and 5 bases from J, leaving 11 bases between. CDR3 coding DNA: TGTGCCAGTAGGGGAGGGGGTGATCAGCCCCAGCATTTT. It is translated as CASRGGGDQPQHF.

With respect to this clone: Other DNA sequences in the sample encode the same CDR3. CDR3 residues: CASSAGTGGTEAFF. The CDR3, as DNA: TGTGCCAGTAGTGCGGGGACAGGGGGAACTGAAGCTTTCTTT. The genes are TRBV19 and TRBJ1-1, with 11 bases matching TRBD1. V shed 5 bases, J shed 5 bases, and the junction held 4 bases outside the gene matches. Germline V gives CDR1 LNHDA, CDR2 SQIVND (reference sequence). The CDR3 extends over 14 amino acids.

This clone came up a few times. V gene TRBV7-2 combines with J gene TRBJ2-1; weak D call: TRBD2 (6 bases). The CDR3 runs 14 residues. In germline, CDR1 is SGHTA, CDR2 FQGNSA. Trimming pared 0 bases from V and 7 bases from J, leaving 10 bases between. CDR3 protein: CASSLALGGNEQFF. The CDR3 coding sequence is TGTGCCAGCAGCTTAGCGCTTGGGGGGAATGAGCAGTTCTTC.

This clone was counted between two and nine times. The rearrangement uses TRBV7-9 and TRBJ1-5; D is uncertain. Trimming pared 1 base from V and 3 bases from J, leaving 10 bases between. CDR1 and CDR2 (germline): SEHNR, FQNEAQ (reference sequence). CDR3 size: 15 residues. The CDR3 nucleotides are TGTGCCAGCAGCTTAGGCCCCGGGTTCAATCAGCCCCAGCATTTT. Its translation: CASSLGPGFNQPQHF.